This TCR beta chain was obtained from a study of beta chain features in type 1 diabetes. Study summary: Investigators examined 107,917,701 sorted cells across all samples. Study observations and caveats: Moderately but significantly shorter TCRB CDR3s were found in Type 1 diabetes patients in all four CD4+ subsets. Naive, central memory and Treg TCRB repertoires appeared more alike in patients than in healthy donors. VDJ junctions from type 1 diabetes patients carried fewer insertions and larger deletions.

As for this clone: Its matching antigen is unknown.

Expressed TCRB transcripts were sequenced, since all the RNA that had been isolated was reverse transcribed. Data came from immunoSEQ multiplex PCR; TCRdb stores just in-frame clones and leaves some out. The table includes nearly 350,000 clones, 7% to 10% detected once. V lost 3 bases and J 7 bases, leaving 12 bases between the germline ends. The CDR3 totals 13 residues. Germline assignment: CDR1 LNHDA and CDR2 SQIVND (reference sequence). The single heparinised draw taken from each donor contained around 120 mL of blood on average. This sequence joins TRBV19 and TRBJ2-5; unclear D gene. The receptor was derived from a man aged 25 to 40 with type 1 diabetes. The sequenced material came from central memory CD4+ T cells from blood. The CDR3 DNA follows: TGTGCCAGTAGTATCAACCCCGCATGGACCCAGTACTTC. Translated, it gives CASSINPAWTQYF.